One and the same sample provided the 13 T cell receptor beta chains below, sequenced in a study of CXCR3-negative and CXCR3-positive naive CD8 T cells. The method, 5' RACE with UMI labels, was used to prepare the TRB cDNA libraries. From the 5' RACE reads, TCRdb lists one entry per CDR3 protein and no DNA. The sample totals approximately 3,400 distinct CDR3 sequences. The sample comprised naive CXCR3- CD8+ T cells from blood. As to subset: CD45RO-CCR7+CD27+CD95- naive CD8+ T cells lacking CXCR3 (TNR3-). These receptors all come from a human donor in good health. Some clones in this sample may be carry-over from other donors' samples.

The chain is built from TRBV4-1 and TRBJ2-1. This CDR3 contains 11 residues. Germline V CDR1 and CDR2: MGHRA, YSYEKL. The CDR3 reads CASSQLNEQFF.

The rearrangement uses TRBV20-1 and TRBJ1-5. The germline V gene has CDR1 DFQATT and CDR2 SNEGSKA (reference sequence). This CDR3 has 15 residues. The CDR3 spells CSARDWQGDNQPQHF.

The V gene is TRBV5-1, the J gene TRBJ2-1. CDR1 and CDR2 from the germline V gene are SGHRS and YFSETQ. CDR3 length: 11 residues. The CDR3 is CASSRANEQFF.

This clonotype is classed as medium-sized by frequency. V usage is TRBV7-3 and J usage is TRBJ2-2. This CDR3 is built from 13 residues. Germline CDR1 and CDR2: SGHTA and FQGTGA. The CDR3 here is CASSLFSAGELFF.

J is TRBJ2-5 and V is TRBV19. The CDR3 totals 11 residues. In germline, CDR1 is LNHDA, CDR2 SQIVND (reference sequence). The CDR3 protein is CASRGTETQYF.

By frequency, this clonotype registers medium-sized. This CDR3 is CASSLSLAGVGYEQYF. The chain uses TRBV27 and TRBJ2-7; the D call of TRBD2 rests on TCRdb alone, since no DNA is present to check it. Looked up from germline, CDR1 is MNHEY and CDR2 is SMNVEV (reference sequence). This CDR3 has 16 residues.

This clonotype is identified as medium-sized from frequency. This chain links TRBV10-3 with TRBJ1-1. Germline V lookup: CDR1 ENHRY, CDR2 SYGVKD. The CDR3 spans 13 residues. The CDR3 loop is CAISDSLGTEAFF.

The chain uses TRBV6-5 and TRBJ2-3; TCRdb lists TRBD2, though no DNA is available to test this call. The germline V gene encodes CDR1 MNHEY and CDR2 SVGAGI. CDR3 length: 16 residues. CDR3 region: CASSTGLAGAGDTQYF.

The CDR3 is CAIRGGSYNEQFF. This chain uses TRBV6-2 or TRBV6-3 with TRBJ2-1; the D call of TRBD2 rests on TCRdb alone, since no DNA is present to check it. Germline-derived CDR1 and CDR2 are MNHEY and SVGEGT. The CDR3 totals 13 residues.

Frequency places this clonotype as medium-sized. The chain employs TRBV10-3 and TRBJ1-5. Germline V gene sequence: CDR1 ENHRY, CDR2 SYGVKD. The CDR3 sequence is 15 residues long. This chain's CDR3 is CAISEPDGGNQPQHF.

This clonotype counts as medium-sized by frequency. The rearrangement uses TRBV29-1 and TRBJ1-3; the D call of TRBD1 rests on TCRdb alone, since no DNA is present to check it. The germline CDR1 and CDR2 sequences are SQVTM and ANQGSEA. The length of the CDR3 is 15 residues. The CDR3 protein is CSVEDRQGLGNTIYF.

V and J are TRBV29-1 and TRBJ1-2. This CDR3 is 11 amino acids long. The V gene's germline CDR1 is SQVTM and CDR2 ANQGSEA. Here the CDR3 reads CSVVSFGGYTF.

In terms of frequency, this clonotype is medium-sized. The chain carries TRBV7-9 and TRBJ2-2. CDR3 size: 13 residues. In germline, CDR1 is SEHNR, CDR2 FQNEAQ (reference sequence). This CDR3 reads CASSSLVTGELFF.